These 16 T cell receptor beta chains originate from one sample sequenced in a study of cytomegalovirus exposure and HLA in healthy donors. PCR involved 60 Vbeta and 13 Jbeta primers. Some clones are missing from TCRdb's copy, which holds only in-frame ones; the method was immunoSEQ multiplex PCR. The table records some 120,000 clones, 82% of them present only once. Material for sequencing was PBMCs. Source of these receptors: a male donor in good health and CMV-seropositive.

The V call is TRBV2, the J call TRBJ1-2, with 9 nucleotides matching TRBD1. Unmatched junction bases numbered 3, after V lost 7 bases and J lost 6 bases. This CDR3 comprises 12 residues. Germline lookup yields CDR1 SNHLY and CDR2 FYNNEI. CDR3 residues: CASIRQGDGYTF. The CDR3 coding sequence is TGTGCCAGCATTCGACAGGGGGATGGCTACACCTTC.

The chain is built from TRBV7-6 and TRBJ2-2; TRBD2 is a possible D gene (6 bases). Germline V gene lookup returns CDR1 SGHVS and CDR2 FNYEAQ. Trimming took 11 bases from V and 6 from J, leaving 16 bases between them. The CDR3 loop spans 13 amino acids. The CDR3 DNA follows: TGTGCCGCCGGCGGGGATCAGGCCGGGGAGCTGTTTTTT. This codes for CAAGGDQAGELFF.

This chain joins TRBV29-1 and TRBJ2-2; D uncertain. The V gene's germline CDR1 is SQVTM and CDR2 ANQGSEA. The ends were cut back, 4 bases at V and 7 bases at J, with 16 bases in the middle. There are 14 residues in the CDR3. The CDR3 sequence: CSVGAGPGNGELFF. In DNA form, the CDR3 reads TGCAGCGTTGGGGCAGGTCCTGGAAACGGGGAGCTGTTTTTT.

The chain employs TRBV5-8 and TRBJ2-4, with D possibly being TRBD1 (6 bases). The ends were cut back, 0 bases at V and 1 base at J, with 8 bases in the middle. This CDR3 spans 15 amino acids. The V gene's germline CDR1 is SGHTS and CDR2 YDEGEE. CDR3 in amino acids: CASSLGQGAKNIQYF. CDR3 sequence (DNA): TGTGCCAGCAGCTTGGGGCAGGGGGCCAAAAACATTCAGTACTTC.

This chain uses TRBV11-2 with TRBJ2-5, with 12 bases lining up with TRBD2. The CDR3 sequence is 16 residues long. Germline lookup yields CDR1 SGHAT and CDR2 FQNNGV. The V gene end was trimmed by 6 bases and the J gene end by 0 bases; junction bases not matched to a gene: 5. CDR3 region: CASSSSGRAYQETQYF. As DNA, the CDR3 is TGTGCCAGCAGTTCTAGCGGGAGGGCTTACCAAGAGACCCAGTACTTC.

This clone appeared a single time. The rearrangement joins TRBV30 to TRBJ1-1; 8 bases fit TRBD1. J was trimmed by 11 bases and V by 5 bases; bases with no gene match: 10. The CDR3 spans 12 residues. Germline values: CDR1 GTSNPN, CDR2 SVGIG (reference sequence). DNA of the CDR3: TGTGCCTGGTTAGCAGGGGGCGTGTTTGCTTTCTTT. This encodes CAWLAGGVFAFF.

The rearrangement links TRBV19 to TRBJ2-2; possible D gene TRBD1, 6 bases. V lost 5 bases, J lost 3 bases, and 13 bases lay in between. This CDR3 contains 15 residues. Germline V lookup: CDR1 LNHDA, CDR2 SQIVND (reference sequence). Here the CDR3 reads CASSPQGRYTGELFF. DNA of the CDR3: TGTGCCAGTAGTCCCCAGGGGAGATACACCGGGGAGCTGTTTTTT.

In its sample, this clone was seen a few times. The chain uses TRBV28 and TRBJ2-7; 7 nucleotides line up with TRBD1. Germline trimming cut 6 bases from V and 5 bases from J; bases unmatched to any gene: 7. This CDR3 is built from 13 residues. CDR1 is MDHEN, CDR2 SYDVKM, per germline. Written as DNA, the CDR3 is TGTGCCAGCAGGCAAACAGGGGTCCACGAGCAGTACTTC. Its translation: CASRQTGVHEQYF.

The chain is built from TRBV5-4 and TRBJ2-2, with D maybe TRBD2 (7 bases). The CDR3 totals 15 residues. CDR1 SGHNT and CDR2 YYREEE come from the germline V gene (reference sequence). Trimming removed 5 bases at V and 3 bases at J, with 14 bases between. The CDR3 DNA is TGTGCCAGCAGGGCTGGGGGGGCTGACACCGGGGAGCTGTTTTTT. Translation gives CASRAGGADTGELFF.

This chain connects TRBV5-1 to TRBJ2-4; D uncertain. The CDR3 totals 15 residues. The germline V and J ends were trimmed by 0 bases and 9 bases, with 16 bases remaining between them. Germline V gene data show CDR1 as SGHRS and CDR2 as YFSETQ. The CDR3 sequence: CASSLGARFESIQYF. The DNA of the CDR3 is TGCGCCAGCAGCTTGGGGGCTCGGTTTGAAAGCATTCAGTACTTC. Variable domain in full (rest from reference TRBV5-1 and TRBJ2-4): KAGVTQTPRYLIKTRGQQVTLSCSPISGHRSVSWYQQTPGQGLQFLFEYFSETQRNKGNFPGRFSGRQFSNSRSEMNVSTLELGDSALYLCASSLGARFESIQYFGAGTRLSVL.

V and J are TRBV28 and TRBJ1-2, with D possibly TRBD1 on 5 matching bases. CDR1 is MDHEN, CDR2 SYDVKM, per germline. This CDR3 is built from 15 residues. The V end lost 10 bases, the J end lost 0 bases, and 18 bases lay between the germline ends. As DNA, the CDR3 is TGTGCCACCCCGACCGACAGCCAACCTAACTATGGCTACACCTTC. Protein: CATPTDSQPNYGYTF.

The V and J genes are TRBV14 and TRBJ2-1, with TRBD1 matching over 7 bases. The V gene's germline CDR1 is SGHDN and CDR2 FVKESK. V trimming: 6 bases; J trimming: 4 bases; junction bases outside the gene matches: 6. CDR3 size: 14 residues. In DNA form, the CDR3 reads TGTGCCAGCAGTTGGACAGGTTGGTACAATGAGCAGTTCTTC. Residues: CASSWTGWYNEQFF.

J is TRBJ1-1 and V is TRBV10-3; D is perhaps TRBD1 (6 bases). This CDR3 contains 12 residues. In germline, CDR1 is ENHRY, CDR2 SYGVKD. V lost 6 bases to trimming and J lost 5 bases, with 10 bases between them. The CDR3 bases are TGTGCCATCAGGGCAGGGGAAACTGAAGCTTTCTTT. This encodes CAIRAGETEAFF.

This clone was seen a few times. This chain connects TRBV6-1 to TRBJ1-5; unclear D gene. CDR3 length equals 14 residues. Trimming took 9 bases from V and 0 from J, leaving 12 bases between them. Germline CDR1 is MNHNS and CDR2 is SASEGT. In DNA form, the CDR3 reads TGTGCCAGTAGTTTACAGTCTAGCAATCAGCCCCAGCATTTT. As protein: CASSLQSSNQPQHF.

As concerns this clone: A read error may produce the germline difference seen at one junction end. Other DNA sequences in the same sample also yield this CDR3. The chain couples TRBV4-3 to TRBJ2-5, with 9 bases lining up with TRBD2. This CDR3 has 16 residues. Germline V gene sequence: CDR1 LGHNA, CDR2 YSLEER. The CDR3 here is CASSQDGLAGRETQYF. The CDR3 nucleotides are TGCGCCAGCAGCCAAGACGGGCTAGCGGGAAGGGAGACCCAATACTTC.

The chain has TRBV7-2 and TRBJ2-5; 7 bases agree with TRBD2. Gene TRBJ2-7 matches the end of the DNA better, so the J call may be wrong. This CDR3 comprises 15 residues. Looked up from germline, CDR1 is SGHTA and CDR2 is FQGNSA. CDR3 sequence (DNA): TGTGCCAGCAGCTTAGTGGGCGGGAGTATCGACGAGCAGTACTTC. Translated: CASSLVGGSIDEQYF.